This TCR beta chain is from a study of blood T cell repertoires in COVID-19. Generated by immunoSEQ multiplex PCR, the TCRdb table keeps only in-frame clones and is missing some. The sample shows about 250,000 clones, approximately 88% of them seen only once. CDR3 length: 15 residues. With V trimmed by 2 bases and J by 8 bases, 10 bases remained unmatched. From germline, CDR1 is MNHEY and CDR2 SVGAGI. V gene TRBV6-5 combines with J gene TRBJ1-2, with TRBD1 matching 8 bases. The sequence was obtained from a middle-aged woman who had been exposed to COVID-19. The specimen sequenced was PBMCs or T cells enriched from blood (not recorded which). The CDR3 coding sequence is TGTGCCAGCAGTTACACCGGGACAGGAGAGAGGGGCTACACCTTC. Encoded protein: CASSYTGTGERGYTF.